The clone carrying this TCR beta chain was counted only a few times. What it binds is not known. Time point defined: patch test 3, about 24 weeks after DPC sensitization. The treatment: therapeutic diphenylcyclopropenone sensitization with weekly scalp DPC. The study drew its donors from alopecia patients who were 18 to 70 years old and suitable for DPC. Unfractionated whole blood was the source of the extracted total RNA. The sample originates from a study of human T cells and chemical hapten exposure. TCRdb re-derived calls from the RACE reads in MiXCR, one entry per CDR3 protein. The repertoire holds about 90,000 distinct CDR3 sequences, with about 11% as singletons. Broader study findings: Expanded TCR sets contained significantly more large CDR3 similarity clusters than controls.

The sample consisted of whole blood, taken in connection with sensitization to the hapten diphenylcyclopropenone (DPC). The TCR was taken from a woman in her twenties or thirties with alopecia areata. Some clones in this sample may be carry-over from other donors' samples.

The CDR3 nucleotides are TGCGCCAGCAGCCCGGGCCCCGAGAATGGCTACACCTTC. It yields the protein CASSPGPENGYTF. V is TRBV5-1 and J is TRBJ1-2; D gene uncertain. Trimming pared 4 bases from V and 6 bases from J, leaving 13 bases between. The CDR3 is 13 amino acids. CDR1 and CDR2 from the germline V gene are SGHRS and YFSETQ.